Included here is one T cell receptor (beta chain) sequence, with context. The repertoire was sequenced with immunoSEQ multiplex PCR; TCRdb's copy has only in-frame clones and lacks some. This table has approximately 38,000 clones, about 87% appearing once. V gave up 4 bases and J gave up 6 bases; unmatched junction bases: 11. Germline CDR1 is MNHEY and CDR2 is SVGAGI. The CDR3 runs to 16 residues. This specimen comes from a study of OX40 agonist ivuxolimab in advanced cancers. With autoimmune disease history or systemic immunosuppression, patients were excluded. Source: CD4+ or CD8+ T cells sorted from blood, taken in a trial of the OX40 agonist ivuxolimab. The source of this sequence is an adult with an advanced solid tumor such as melanoma, head and neck, liver or kidney cancer. The V and J genes are TRBV6-5 and TRBJ1-5; TRBD1 matches at 8 bases. CDR3 bases: TGTGCCAGCAGTTCAGCCTCAGGGGGCTGGATTCAGCCCCAGCATTTT. It is translated as CASSSASGGWIQPQHF.